This T cell receptor beta chain was captured in a study of circulating and synovial CD4+ cells in juvenile arthritis. Broader study findings: Some such blood samples were as oligoclonal as synovium. T cell genome counts differed by at least an order of magnitude between CPL and CD4 samples. Vbeta family usage analysis did not detect the pathogenic-like versus bulk difference.

Assay: immunoSEQ multiplex PCR; the TCRdb copy retains only in-frame clones and omits some. In the table there are 30,000 to 40,000 clones, around 95% of which are singletons. Germline CDR1 reads MGHDK; CDR2 reads SYGVNS. With 6 bases clipped from V and 1 base from J, the junction kept 5 bases outside the gene matches. The CDR3 is 14 residues long. A word on this clone: Antigen specificity is unknown.

Sequenced samples came from active juvenile idiopathic arthritis patients. Sequencing was done on a sample of CD4+ T cells from blood. V gene TRBV25-1 combines with J gene TRBJ2-5; 7 nucleotides line up with TRBD2. The receptor was isolated from a human donor with juvenile idiopathic arthritis. The CDR3 spells CASRTASGQETQYF. CDR3 nucleotides: TGTGCCAGCAGAACGGCTAGCGGCCAAGAGACCCAGTACTTC.